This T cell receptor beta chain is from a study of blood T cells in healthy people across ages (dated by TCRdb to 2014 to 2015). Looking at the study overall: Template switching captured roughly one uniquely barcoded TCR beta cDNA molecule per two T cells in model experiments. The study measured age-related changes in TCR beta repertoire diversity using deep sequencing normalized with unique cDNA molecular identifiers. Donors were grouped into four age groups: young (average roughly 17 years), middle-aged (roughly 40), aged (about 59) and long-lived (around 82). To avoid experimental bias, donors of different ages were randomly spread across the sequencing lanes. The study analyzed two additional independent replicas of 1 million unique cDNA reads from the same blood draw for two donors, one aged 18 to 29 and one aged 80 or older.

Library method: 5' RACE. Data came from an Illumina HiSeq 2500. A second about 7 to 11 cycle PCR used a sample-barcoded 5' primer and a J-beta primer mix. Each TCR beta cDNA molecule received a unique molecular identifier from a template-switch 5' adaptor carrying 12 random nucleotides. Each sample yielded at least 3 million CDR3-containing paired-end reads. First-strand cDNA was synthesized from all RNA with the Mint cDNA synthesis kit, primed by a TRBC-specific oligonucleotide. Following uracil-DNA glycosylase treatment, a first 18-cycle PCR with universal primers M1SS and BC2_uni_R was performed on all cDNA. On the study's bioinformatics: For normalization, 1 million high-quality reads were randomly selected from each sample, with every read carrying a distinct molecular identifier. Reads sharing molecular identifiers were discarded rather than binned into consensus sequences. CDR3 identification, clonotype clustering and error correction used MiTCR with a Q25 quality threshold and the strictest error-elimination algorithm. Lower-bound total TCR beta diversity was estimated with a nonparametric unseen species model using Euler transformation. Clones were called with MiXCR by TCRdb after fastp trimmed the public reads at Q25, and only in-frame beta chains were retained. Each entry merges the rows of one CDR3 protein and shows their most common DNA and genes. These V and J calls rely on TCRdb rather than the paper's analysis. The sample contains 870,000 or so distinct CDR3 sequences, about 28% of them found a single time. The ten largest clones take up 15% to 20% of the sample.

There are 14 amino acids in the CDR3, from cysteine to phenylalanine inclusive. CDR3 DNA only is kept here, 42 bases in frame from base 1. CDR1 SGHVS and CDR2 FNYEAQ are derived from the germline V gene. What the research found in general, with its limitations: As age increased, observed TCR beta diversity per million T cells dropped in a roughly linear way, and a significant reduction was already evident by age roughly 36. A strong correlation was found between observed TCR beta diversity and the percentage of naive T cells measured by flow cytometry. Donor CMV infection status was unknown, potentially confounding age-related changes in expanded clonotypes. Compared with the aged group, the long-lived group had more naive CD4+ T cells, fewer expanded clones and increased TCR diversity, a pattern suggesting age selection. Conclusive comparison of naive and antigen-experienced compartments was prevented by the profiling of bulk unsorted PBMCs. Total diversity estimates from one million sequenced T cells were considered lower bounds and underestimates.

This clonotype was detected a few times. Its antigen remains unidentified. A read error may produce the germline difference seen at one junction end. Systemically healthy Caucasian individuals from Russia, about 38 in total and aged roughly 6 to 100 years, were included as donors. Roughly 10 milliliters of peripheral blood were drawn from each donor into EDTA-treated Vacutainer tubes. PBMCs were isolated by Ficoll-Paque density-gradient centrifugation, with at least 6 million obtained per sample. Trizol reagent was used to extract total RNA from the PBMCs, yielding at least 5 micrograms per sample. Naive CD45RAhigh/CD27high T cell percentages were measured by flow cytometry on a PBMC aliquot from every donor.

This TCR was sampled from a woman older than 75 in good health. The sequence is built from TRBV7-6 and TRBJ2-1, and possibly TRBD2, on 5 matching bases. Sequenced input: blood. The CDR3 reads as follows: CAGSTGMPYNEQFF. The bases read TGTGCCGGCAGCACCGGGATGCCCTACAATGAGCAGTTCTTC.